This entry features one T cell receptor (beta chain) sequence. Reanalyzing the 5' RACE reads, TCRdb keeps one entry per CDR3 protein, without DNA. Listed are about 210,000 distinct CDR3 sequences; around 1.5% falls within the top ten. Germline V gene data show CDR1 as MGHRA and CDR2 as YSYEKL. CDR3 length: 14 amino acids. This entry belongs to a study of monozygotic twins with inflammatory bowel disease. Sequencing input: blood. The origin of this receptor is a human donor with ulcerative colitis or Crohn's disease, or a healthy co-twin of an affected twin (not recorded which). The chain links TRBV4-1 to TRBJ1-2; TCRdb's D gene call, TRBD1, goes unchecked for lack of DNA. CDR3 protein: CASSRGQGERGYTF.